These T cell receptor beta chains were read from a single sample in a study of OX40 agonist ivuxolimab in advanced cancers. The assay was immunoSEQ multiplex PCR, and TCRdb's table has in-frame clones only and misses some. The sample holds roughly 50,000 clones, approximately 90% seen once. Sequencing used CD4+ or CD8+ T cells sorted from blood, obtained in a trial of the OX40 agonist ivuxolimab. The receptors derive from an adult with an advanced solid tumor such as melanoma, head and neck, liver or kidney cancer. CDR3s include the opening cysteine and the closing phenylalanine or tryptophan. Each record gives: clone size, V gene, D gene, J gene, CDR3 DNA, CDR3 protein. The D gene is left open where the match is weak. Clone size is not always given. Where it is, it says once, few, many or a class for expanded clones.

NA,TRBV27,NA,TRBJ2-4,TGTGCCAGCAGTTTATGGGGGCTAGATTTAGCCAAAAACATTCAGTACTTC,CASSLWGLDLAKNIQYF
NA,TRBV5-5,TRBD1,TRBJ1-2,TGTGCCAGCAGCCCTTTGACAGGGACCGTCTATGGCTACACCTTC,CASSPLTGTVYGYTF
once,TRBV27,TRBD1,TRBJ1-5,TGTGCCAGCAGAGAAGACAGGGACTACAATCAGCCCCAGCATTTT,CASREDRDYNQPQHF
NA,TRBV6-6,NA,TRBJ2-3,TGTGCCAGCAGCATCGTACGGAGTCAAATCGCAGATACGCAGTATTTT,CASSIVRSQIADTQYF
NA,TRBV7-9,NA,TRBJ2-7,TGTGCCAGCAGCTTAGTTGGTAACTCCTACGAGCAGTACTTC,CASSLVGNSYEQYF
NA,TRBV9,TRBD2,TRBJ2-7,TGTGCCAGCAGCCCCGCAGGGACTACCTACGAGCAGTACTTC,CASSPAGTTYEQYF
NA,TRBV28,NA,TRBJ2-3,TGTGCCAGCACCGCTGAGGGCCGGACGGATACGCAGTATTTT,CASTAEGRTDTQYF
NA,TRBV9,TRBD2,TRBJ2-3,TGTGCCAGCAGCGGACAAGCGGGAGCAAGCACAGATACGCAGTATTTT,CASSGQAGASTDTQYF
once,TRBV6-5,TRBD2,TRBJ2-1,TGTGCCAGCTCCTCAGGGACTAGAGGCAATGAGCAGTTCTTC,CASSSGTRGNEQFF
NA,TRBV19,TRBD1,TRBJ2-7,TGTGCCAGTAGTGCATCGACAGGGGTCTCCTACGAGCAGTACTTC,CASSASTGVSYEQYF
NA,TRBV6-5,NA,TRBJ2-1,TGTGCCACCAAGATAGCGGTGCATGAGCAGTTCTTC,CATKIAVHEQFF
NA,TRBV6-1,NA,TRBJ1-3,TGTGCCAGCAGTGAAGCGAGAATGGACACCATATATTTT,CASSEARMDTIYF
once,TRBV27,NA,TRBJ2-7,TGTGCCAGCAGTTTATCACAGGAGTCCTACGAGCAGTACTTC,CASSLSQESYEQYF
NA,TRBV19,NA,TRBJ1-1,TGTGCCAGTAGTATTAGCGATTTTAACACTGAAGCTTTCTTT,CASSISDFNTEAFF
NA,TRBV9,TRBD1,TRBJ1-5,TGTGCCAGCAGCGAAGACAGGGGAGATCAGCCCCAGCATTTT,CASSEDRGDQPQHF
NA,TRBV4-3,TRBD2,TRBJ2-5,TGCGCCAGCAGCCAAAGACTAGCGGGGGGGCTAGAGACCCAGTACTTC,CASSQRLAGGLETQYF
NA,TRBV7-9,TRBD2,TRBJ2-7,TGTGCCAGCAGCTTTAGCGGGAGGTCCTACGAGCAGTACTTC,CASSFSGRSYEQYF
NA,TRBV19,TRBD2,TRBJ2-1,TGTGCCAGTAGTGACGGGACTAGCGGGATTTTTGAGCAGTTCTTC,CASSDGTSGIFEQFF
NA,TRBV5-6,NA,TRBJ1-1,TGTGCCAGCAGCTTGAAGGGCGTAGTGCCTGAAGCTTTCTTT,CASSLKGVVPEAFF
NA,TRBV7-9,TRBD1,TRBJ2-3,TGTGCCAGCAGACCGGGACAGGGGACAGATACGCAGTATTTT,CASRPGQGTDTQYF
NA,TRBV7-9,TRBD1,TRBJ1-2,TGTGCCAGCAGCTTAGAAGGGACAGATAACTATGGCTACACCTTC,CASSLEGTDNYGYTF
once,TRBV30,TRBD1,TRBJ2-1,TGTGCCTGGAGTGGGGACAGGGACTACAATGAGCAGTTCTTC,CAWSGDRDYNEQFF
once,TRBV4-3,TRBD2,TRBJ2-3,TGCGCCAGCAGCCAAGATCGACGGGGGGGCACAGATACGCAGTATTTT,CASSQDRRGGTDTQYF
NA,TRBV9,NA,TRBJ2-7,TGTGCCAGCAGCGTAACGGACAGACACTACGAGCAGTACTTC,CASSVTDRHYEQYF
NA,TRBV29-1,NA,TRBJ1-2,TGCAGCGTTGAAGAACACCTTTGGGACTATGGCTACACCTTC,CSVEEHLWDYGYTF
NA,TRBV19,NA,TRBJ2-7,TGTGCCAGTAGTATTATATCGGGAAACGAGCAGTACTTC,CASSIISGNEQYF
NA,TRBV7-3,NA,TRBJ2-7,TGTGCCAGCAGCTTATTCCAGGGCCCCACCTACGGGCAGTACTTC,CASSLFQGPTYGQYF
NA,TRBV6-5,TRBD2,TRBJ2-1,TGTGCCAGCACCGGACTAGCGGGAGGGAATGAGCAGTTCTTC,CASTGLAGGNEQFF
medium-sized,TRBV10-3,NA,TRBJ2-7,TGTGCCATCAGGCTGGGGGGCGAGCAGTACTTC,CAIRLGGEQYF